This TCR beta chain is from a study of high-grade serous ovarian cancer treatment subgroups. The wider study: On average, around 15,000 reads and 6,500 to 8,000 unique TCR beta rearrangements were obtained per sample.

Tumor samples were obtained before definitive surgery or chemotherapy. Germline V gene sequence: CDR1 SGHTA, CDR2 FQGNSA. The CDR3 covers 13 residues. V was pared by 4 bases and J by 7 bases, with 6 bases of the junction left unmatched. Some clones are missing from TCRdb's copy, which holds only in-frame ones; the method was immunoSEQ multiplex PCR. The sample has approximately 6,600 clones, around 74% seen once. This chain links TRBV7-2 with TRBJ1-2, with 7 bases lining up with TRBD1. Sequencing input: tumor tissue. The TCR comes from a human donor with high-grade serous ovarian cancer. CDR3 loop: CASSSAGGSGYTF. Here the CDR3 DNA reads TGTGCCAGCAGCTCCGCAGGGGGATCTGGCTACACCTTC.